This TCR beta chain was found in a study of blood T cell repertoires in COVID-19. As for the study in general: From the United States, Italy and Spain came samples of acute and convalescent COVID-19. Nucleic acid was either cDNA or gDNA, and it came from T cells, B-cell-depleted T cells, or PBMCs.

CDR3 size: 14 residues. Trimming left V 0 bases short and J 4 bases short, with 10 bases between. Germline-derived CDR1 and CDR2 are SGHRS and YFSETQ. Libraries were prepared by immunoSEQ multiplex PCR; TCRdb keeps only in-frame clonotypes and omits some of them. The data hold roughly 440,000 clones, with about 91% observed a single time. It was during active infection that Seattle patients were enrolled and then longitudinally followed. This receptor was identified in a woman aged 45-65 years with COVID-19, enrolled during active disease. The sample comprised peripheral blood. The chain carries TRBV5-1 and TRBJ1-2; maybe TRBD1 (5 bases). The CDR3 sequence: CASSLEAGPYGYTF. The DNA of the CDR3 is TGCGCCAGCAGCTTGGAGGCAGGGCCCTATGGCTACACCTTC.